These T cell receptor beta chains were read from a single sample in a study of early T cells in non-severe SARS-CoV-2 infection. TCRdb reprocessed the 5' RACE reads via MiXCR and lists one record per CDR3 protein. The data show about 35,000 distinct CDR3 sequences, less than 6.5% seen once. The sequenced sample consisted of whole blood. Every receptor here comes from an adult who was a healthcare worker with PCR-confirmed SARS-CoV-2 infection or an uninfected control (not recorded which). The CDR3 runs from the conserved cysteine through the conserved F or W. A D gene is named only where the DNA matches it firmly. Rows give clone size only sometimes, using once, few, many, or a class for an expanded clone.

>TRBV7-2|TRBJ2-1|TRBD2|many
TGTGCCAGCATCAACAACCCGGGACTACCGGGGAATGAGCAGTTCTTC
CASINNPGLPGNEQFF
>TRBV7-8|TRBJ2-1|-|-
TGTGCCAGCAGCTTAGTCCTTGACAGGCTATCGAGGCAGTTCTTC
CASSLVLDRLSRQFF
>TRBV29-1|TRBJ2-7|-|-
TGCAGCGTTGACTCCCCGGACGGTGGCTACGAGCAGTACTTC
CSVDSPDGGYEQYF
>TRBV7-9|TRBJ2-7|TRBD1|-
TGTGCCAGCAGCTTTTCCCCGGGACAGCACCACTACGAGCAGTACTTC
CASSFSPGQHHYEQYF
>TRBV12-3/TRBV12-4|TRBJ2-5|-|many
TGTGCCAGCAGTTCGGTAAAAGAGACCCAGTACTTC
CASSSVKETQYF
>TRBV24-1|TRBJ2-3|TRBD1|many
TGTGCCACCAGTGAGTTACAGGGGCCCACCACAGATACGCAGTATTTT
CATSELQGPTTDTQYF
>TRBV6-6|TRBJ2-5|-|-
TGTGCCAGCAGTTATGGAGGGACCCAGTACTTC
CASSYGGTQYF
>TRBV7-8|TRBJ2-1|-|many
TGTGCCAGCAGCTCTTTAAAACGGGGGGCCAGGAGCTCCTACAATGAGCAGTTCTTC
CASSSLKRGARSSYNEQFF
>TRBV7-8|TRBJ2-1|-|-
TGTGCCAGCAGCTTAGGGTATCGGCAGTTCTTC
CASSLGYRQFF
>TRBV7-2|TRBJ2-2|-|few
TGTGCCAGCAGCTTCTCGCCGAACACCGGGGAGCTGTTTTTT
CASSFSPNTGELFF
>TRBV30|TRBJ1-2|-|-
TGTGCCTGGAGTCGGGATAGAGCCCGCGGCTACACCTTC
CAWSRDRARGYTF
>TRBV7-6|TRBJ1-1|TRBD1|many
TGTGCCAGCAGCTTAAGACAGGGTACTGAAGCTTTCTTT
CASSLRQGTEAFF
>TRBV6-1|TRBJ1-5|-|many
TGTGCCAGCAGGAACACAGGCTTCAATCAGCCCCAGCATTTT
CASRNTGFNQPQHF
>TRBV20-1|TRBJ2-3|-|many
TGCAGTGCTAGAATACAGAGCACAGATACGCAGTATTTT
CSARIQSTDTQYF
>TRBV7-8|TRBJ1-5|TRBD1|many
TGTGCCAGCAGCTCCGGGACAGGAGCGAATCAGCCCCAGCATTTT
CASSSGTGANQPQHF
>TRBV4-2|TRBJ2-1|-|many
TGTGCCAGCAGCCAAGATCTCCCTAGTGAGCAGTTCTTC
CASSQDLPSEQFF
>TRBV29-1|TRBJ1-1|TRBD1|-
TGCAGCGTTGTCCTACAGGGGAGGAGGAACTCAGCTTTCTTT
CSVVLQGRRNSAFF
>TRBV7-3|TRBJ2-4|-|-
TGTGCCAGCAGCCACGGGGGTGGTCAAAACATTCAGTACTTC
CASSHGGGQNIQYF
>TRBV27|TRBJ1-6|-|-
TGTGCCAGCAGTTTTATTCAGCGAATATATAATTCACCCCTCCACTTT
CASSFIQRIYNSPLHF
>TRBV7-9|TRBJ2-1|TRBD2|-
TGTGCCAGCAGCATTACTAGCGGCTGGAAGTTCTTC
CASSITSGWKFF
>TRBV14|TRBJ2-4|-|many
TGTGCCAGCAGCCAAGTCTCGGGGGTATTAACCAAAAACATTCAGTACTTC
CASSQVSGVLTKNIQYF
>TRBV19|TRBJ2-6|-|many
TGTGCCAGTAGTGAGTCTGGGGCCAACGTCCTGACTTTC
CASSESGANVLTF
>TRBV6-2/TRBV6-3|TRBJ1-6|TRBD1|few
TGTGCCACCAGCAGGGGGGCAGGAGGCAATTCACCCCTCCACTTT
CATSRGAGGNSPLHF
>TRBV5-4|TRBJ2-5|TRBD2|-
TGTGCCAGCAGCTTTATCGCGGGGGGGCAAGAGACCCAGTACTTC
CASSFIAGGQETQYF
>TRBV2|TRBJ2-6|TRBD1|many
TGTGCCAGTATACAGGGGTATGGGGCCAACGTCCTGACTTTC
CASIQGYGANVLTF
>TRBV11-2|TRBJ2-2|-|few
TGTGCCAGCAGCTTGTTCCGGGGGCAGAACACCGGGGAGCTGTTTTTT
CASSLFRGQNTGELFF
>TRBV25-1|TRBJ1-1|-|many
TGTGCCAGCAGCACCCCCAGAGGGACACGTTCTGAAGCTTTCTTT
CASSTPRGTRSEAFF
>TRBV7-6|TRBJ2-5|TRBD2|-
TGTGCCAGCAGGCTAGCGGGGGGGAAAGAGACCCAGTACTTC
CASRLAGGKETQYF
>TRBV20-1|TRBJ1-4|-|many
TGCAGTGCTAAGACAGGATCTAATGAAAAACTGTTTTTT
CSAKTGSNEKLFF
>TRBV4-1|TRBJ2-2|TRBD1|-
TGCGCCAGCAGCTTAGCAGGGACAGGGTTATCCGGGGAGCTGTTTTTT
CASSLAGTGLSGELFF
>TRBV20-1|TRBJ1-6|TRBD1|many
TGCAGTGCTAGTGATCGAGGACAGGGGCTCTCACCCCTCCACTTT
CSASDRGQGLSPLHF
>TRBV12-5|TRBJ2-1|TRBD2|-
TGTGCTAGTGGCCGCGCGCCGGGACTAGCGGGGGGGCCCAGTAATCATGAGCAGTTCTTC
CASGRAPGLAGGPSNHEQFF
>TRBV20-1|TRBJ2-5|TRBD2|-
TGCAGTGCTAGGGGGAGGGAAGAGACCCAGTACTTC
CSARGREETQYF
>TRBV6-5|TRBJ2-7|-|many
TGTGCCAGCAGTTACTCGGGGGACCGCTACGAGCAGTACTTC
CASSYSGDRYEQYF
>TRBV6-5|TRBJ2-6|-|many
TGTGCCAGCAGTTACTCCGGGACATCAAGCTCTGGGGCCAACGTCCTGACTTTC
CASSYSGTSSSGANVLTF
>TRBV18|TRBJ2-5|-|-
TGTGCCAGCTCACGTGACAGAAGGGGGGAGACCCAGTACTTC
CASSRDRRGETQYF
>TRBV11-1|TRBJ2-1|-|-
TGTGCCAGCAGCCGAATCGGGGGCTACTATGAGCAGTTCTTC
CASSRIGGYYEQFF
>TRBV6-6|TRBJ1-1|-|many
TGTGCCAGCAGTAGAGACAACACCGTGAACACTGAAGCTTTCTTT
CASSRDNTVNTEAFF
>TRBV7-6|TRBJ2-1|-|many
TGTGCCAGCAGCCTAGTCCAGGGGGGGGTCAATGAGCAGTTCTTC
CASSLVQGGVNEQFF
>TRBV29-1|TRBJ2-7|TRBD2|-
TGCAGCGTTAGCGGGGGCGCCGCCTACGAGCAGTACTTC
CSVSGGAAYEQYF